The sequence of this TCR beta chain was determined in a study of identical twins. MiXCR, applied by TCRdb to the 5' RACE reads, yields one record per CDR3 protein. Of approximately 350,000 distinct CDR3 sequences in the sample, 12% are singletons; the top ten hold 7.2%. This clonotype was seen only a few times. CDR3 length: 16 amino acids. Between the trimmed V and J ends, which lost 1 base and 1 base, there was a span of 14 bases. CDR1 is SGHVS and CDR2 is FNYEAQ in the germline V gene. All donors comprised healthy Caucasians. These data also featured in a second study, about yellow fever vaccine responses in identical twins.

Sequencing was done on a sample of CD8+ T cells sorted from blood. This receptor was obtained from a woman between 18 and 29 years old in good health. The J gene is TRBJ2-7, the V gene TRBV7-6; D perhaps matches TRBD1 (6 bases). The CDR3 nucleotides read TGTGCCAGCAGCTTAGAGTTGAGGACAGAATCCTACGAGCAGTACTTC. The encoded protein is CASSLELRTESYEQYF.